Each of the 17 T cell receptor beta chains below was sequenced from the same sample in a study of CD8 T cell repertoires and HIV-1 epitope variants. TCRdb's table, derived via immunoSEQ multiplex PCR, lists solely in-frame clones and lacks some. The sample lists about 4,600 clones, roughly three fifths occurring once. No cognate antigen is known for these TCRs. The sequenced material came from cultured CD8+ T cells derived from PBMCs. These receptors came from a male donor with HIV.

The gene calls are TRBV15 and TRBJ2-1; 9 bases line up with TRBD2. The germline V gene has CDR1 LNHNV and CDR2 YYDKDF (reference sequence). J was trimmed by 8 bases and V by 5 bases; bases with no gene match: 4. The CDR3 spans 13 residues. The CDR3 here is CATSGGRAYEQFF. In DNA form, the CDR3 reads TGTGCCACCAGCGGCGGGAGGGCCTATGAGCAGTTCTTC.

The genes are TRBV6-6 and TRBJ1-4, with 7 bases identical to TRBD1. The CDR3 runs to 15 residues. Germline V lookup: CDR1 MNHNY, CDR2 SVGAGI (reference sequence). Trimming took 8 bases from V and 4 from J; bases not matched to a gene: 10. The CDR3 is CASGTSGQINEKLFF. The CDR3 DNA reads as TGTGCCAGCGGTACTTCGGGACAGATTAATGAAAAACTGTTTTTT.

This chain joins TRBV7-9 and TRBJ1-4; D is uncertain. The CDR3 is 13 amino acids. Trimming removed 5 bases from V and 5 bases from J, with 9 bases in between. The V gene's germline CDR1 is SEHNR and CDR2 FQNEAQ (reference sequence). CDR3 bases: TGTGCCAGCAGCCTCGGGTCCAATGAAAAACTGTTTTTT. This translates into CASSLGSNEKLFF.

The V call is TRBV5-4, the J call TRBJ2-7; D is unresolved. CDR1 and CDR2 from the germline V gene are SGHNT and YYREEE (reference sequence). The V and J ends lost 0 bases and 0 bases respectively, with 7 bases between them. This CDR3 is built from 14 residues. The CDR3 nucleotides read TGTGCCAGCAGCTTGGAATGGAGCTCCTACGAGCAGTACTTC. It encodes CASSLEWSSYEQYF.

This chain connects TRBV28 to TRBJ1-6; 7 positions match TRBD1. The germline V gene encodes CDR1 MDHEN and CDR2 SYDVKM. Trimming at V came to 3 bases and at J to 6 bases, leaving 11 bases not matched to a gene. The CDR3 loop spans 17 amino acids. CDR3: CASSFPQGGIRNSPLHF. The CDR3 DNA is TGTGCCAGCAGTTTCCCCCAGGGGGGGATCCGTAATTCACCCCTCCACTTT.

This clone was found a few times. V usage is TRBV19 and J usage is TRBJ1-1; the D is unclear. The germline V gene has CDR1 LNHDA and CDR2 SQIVND (reference sequence). V was shortened by 7 bases and J by 0 bases, with 9 bases between the two germline ends. The length of the CDR3 is 13 residues. The CDR3 sequence is CASTLSLNTEAFF. CDR3 bases: TGTGCCAGTACGCTGTCCTTGAACACTGAAGCTTTCTTT. Full variable domain (rest looked up from reference TRBV19 and TRBJ1-1): DGGITQSPKYLFRKEGQNVTLSCEQNLNHDAMYWYRQDPGQGLRLIYYSQIVNDFQKGDIAEGYSVSREKKESFPLTVTSAQKNPTAFYLCASTLSLNTEAFFGQGTRLTVV.

This clone is medium-sized by share. This chain uses TRBV28 with TRBJ2-7; 9 nucleotides agree with TRBD1. Germline V gene sequence: CDR1 MDHEN, CDR2 SYDVKM. This CDR3 spans 15 amino acids. Unmatched junction bases numbered 5, after V lost 2 bases and J lost 3 bases. Written as DNA, the CDR3 is TGTGCCAGCAGTTTAAGGACAGGGGCGGACTACGAGCAGTACTTC. Translation: CASSLRTGADYEQYF.

The chain has TRBV28 and TRBJ2-5; D remains ambiguous. CDR3 size: 15 residues. Germline V lookup: CDR1 MDHEN, CDR2 SYDVKM. V was trimmed by 4 bases and J by 1 base, leaving 13 bases between them. The CDR3 DNA sequence: TGTGCCAGCAGTTCCCCTGACATGTCCCAAGAGACCCAGTACTTC. Translated: CASSSPDMSQETQYF.

This chain joins TRBV29-1 and TRBJ1-5, with a possible D match to TRBD1 (6 bases). The CDR3 totals 16 residues. Trimming took off 4 bases at V and 1 base at J, with 17 bases between the two ends. CDR1 is SQVTM and CDR2 is ANQGSEA in the germline V gene. CDR3 sequence reads: CSVGGGIDRSNQPQHF. The CDR3 DNA sequence: TGCAGCGTTGGGGGGGGGATCGACAGGAGCAATCAGCCCCAGCATTTT.

The chain recombines TRBV9 with TRBJ2-7, with 9 positions matching TRBD1. Germline CDR1 reads SGDLS; CDR2 reads YYNGEE. Losses at the gene ends were 4 bases for V and 5 bases for J; bases not matched to a gene: 10. The CDR3 contains 15 residues. The CDR3 reads CASSPEGGTGNEQYF. CDR3 nucleotides: TGTGCCAGCAGCCCAGAGGGGGGGACAGGGAACGAGCAGTACTTC.

This clone was seen a few times. The rearrangement joins TRBV27 to TRBJ2-2; 8 nucleotides align to TRBD2. Germline lookup yields CDR1 MNHEY and CDR2 SMNVEV (reference sequence). CDR3 size: 14 residues. V shed 6 bases, J shed 5 bases, and the junction held 5 bases outside the gene matches. The CDR3 loop is CASREAGATGELFF. The CDR3 DNA is TGTGCCAGCAGGGAAGCGGGAGCAACCGGGGAGCTGTTTTTT.

The rearrangement joins TRBV2 to TRBJ2-6, with D hard to call. The CDR3 loop spans 15 amino acids. V gave up 7 bases and J gave up 0 bases, with 10 bases separating them. Germline V CDR1 and CDR2: SNHLY, FYNNEI. This CDR3 reads CASTPFDSGANVLTF. The DNA of the CDR3 is TGTGCCAGCACCCCCTTCGACTCTGGGGCCAACGTCCTGACTTTC.

This clone was detected only a few times. This sequence joins TRBV6-1 and TRBJ2-6; the D gene is possibly TRBD1 (6 bases). CDR1 is MNHNS, CDR2 SASEGT, per germline. CDR3 length equals 18 residues. Trimming shortened V by 0 bases and J by 7 bases, and 19 bases separated the two germline ends. For the CDR3, the DNA is TGTGCCAGCAGTGAAGCGACGAGGGTGACAGGCACTGCCAACGTCCTGACTTTC. Amino acid sequence: CASSEATRVTGTANVLTF.

The CDR3: CASSSLHLYEQYF. CDR3 in DNA: TGTGCCAGCAGCTCGTTACATCTATACGAGCAGTACTTC. V gene TRBV5-6 combines with J gene TRBJ2-5; D gene unclear. The J call is in doubt because the DNA end fits TRBJ2-7 better. The CDR3 consists of 13 residues. CDR1 and CDR2 (germline): SGHDT, YYEEEE.

The rearrangement joins TRBV11-3 to TRBJ2-5; 8 nucleotides match TRBD1. J was trimmed by 2 bases and V by 3 bases; bases with no gene match: 2. CDR1 is SGHNT and CDR2 is YENEEA in the germline V gene. The CDR3 has 14 residues. The CDR3 here is CASSLGTGQETQYF. CDR3 DNA sequence: TGTGCCAGCAGCTTGGGGACAGGACAAGAGACCCAGTACTTC.

The chain has TRBV13 and TRBJ2-7, with a tentative D call TRBD1 (6 bases). The CDR3 totals 13 residues. In germline, CDR1 is PRHDT, CDR2 FYEKMQ (reference sequence). The V end was cut by 5 bases, the J end by 4 bases, with 12 bases between. This CDR3 is CASSPEGVYEQYF. In DNA form, the CDR3 reads TGTGCCAGCAGCCCTGAGGGGGTATACGAGCAGTACTTC.

This chain joins TRBV6-5 and TRBJ2-2, with 11 positions matching TRBD2. Per the germline V gene, CDR1 is MNHEY and CDR2 is SVGAGI. The V and J ends lost 5 bases and 7 bases, in that order; junction bases with no gene match: 6. This CDR3 is built from 15 residues. The CDR3 protein is CASSALAGGDGELFF. In DNA, the CDR3 is TGTGCCAGCAGTGCCCTAGCGGGGGGTGACGGGGAGCTGTTTTTT.